The 3 T cell receptor beta chains presented below share a single source sample, sequenced in a study of glioma-infiltrating T cells. Amplification of TCR alpha and beta CDR3 regions from RNA used iRepertoire nested multiplex PCR. TCRdb re-called the multiplex PCR reads with MiXCR, one entry per CDR3 protein. This table has some 93,000 distinct CDR3 sequences, 35% to 45% appearing once. Sequencing was carried out using glioma tissue, nonneoplastic brain tissue, or PBMCs (not recorded which). Source of these receptors: a human donor with low-grade glioma or glioblastoma, undergoing nonglioma brain surgery, or in good health (not recorded which).

Many counts were recorded for this clonotype. J is TRBJ2-3 and V is TRBV27; D might be TRBD2 (5 bases). Germline loops: CDR1 MNHEY, CDR2 SMNVEV (reference sequence). CDR3 size: 14 residues. Trimming took off 7 bases at V and 2 bases at J, with 13 bases between the two ends. CDR3 nucleotides: TGTGCCAGCACGGGGAACAGTTACACAGATACGCAGTATTTT. Translating it yields CASTGNSYTDTQYF.

This clonotype was detected ten times or more. This chain uses TRBV20-1 with TRBJ1-2, with D possibly TRBD1 on 6 matching bases. The V and J ends lost 5 bases and 5 bases respectively, with 18 bases between them. Germline-derived CDR1 and CDR2 are DFQATT and SNEGSKA (reference sequence). This CDR3 is built from 14 residues. The chain's CDR3 is CSAAEDRPGYGYTF. CDR3 in DNA: TGCAGTGCTGCGGAAGACAGGCCAGGGTATGGCTACACCTTC.

This CDR3 reads CASSMQLAGASYEQYF. CDR3 DNA: TGTGCCAGTAGTATGCAACTAGCGGGGGCCTCCTACGAGCAGTACTTC. The gene calls are TRBV19 and TRBJ2-7; 11 positions agree with TRBD2. V trimming: 3 bases; J trimming: 0 bases; junction bases outside the gene matches: 4. The CDR3 has 16 amino acids. The germline CDR1 and CDR2 sequences are LNHDA and SQIVND (reference sequence).